The 16 T cell receptor beta chains given below trace back to one sample, sequenced in a study of PD-1 blockade in classical Hodgkin lymphoma. Brentuximab vedotin exposure varied among the patients, all of whom had relapsed after autologous stem cell transplantation. The repertoire was sequenced with immunoSEQ multiplex PCR; TCRdb's copy has only in-frame clones and lacks some. The sample includes about 11,000 clones, approximately 80% of them seen just once. Sequences were derived from peripheral blood mononuclear cells (PBMCs), sampled at baseline. All receptors derive from a human donor with classical Hodgkin lymphoma.

The chain is built from TRBV6-6 and TRBJ1-1; 7 positions agree with TRBD1. Unmatched junction bases numbered 8, after V lost 5 bases and J lost 2 bases. This CDR3 comprises 15 residues. Germline V gene data show CDR1 as MNHNY and CDR2 as SVGAGI (reference sequence). CDR3 loop: CASSPGDRRNTEAFF. DNA for the CDR3: TGTGCCAGCAGTCCCGGGGACAGACGAAACACTGAAGCTTTCTTT.

This chain links TRBV7-8 with TRBJ2-7, with 13 bases fitting TRBD2. J lost 3 bases, V lost 3 bases, and 11 bases had no gene match. CDR3 length: 18 residues. Per the germline V gene, CDR1 is SGHVS and CDR2 is FQNEAQ. Here the CDR3 reads CASSFRPVGLAGDYEQYF. The CDR3 coding sequence is TGTGCCAGCAGCTTCCGCCCAGTTGGACTAGCGGGAGACTACGAGCAGTACTTC.

The V gene is TRBV19, the J gene TRBJ2-5; D is ambiguous. The J call may not be correct, given that the DNA end is closer to TRBJ2-7. The CDR3 totals 14 residues. CDR1 is LNHDA, CDR2 SQIVND, per germline (reference sequence). CDR3 sequence: CASSIIGLWDEQYF. Here the CDR3 DNA reads TGTGCCAGTAGTATTATAGGTTTATGGGACGAGCAGTACTTC.

The chain uses TRBV6-6 and TRBJ2-3, with TRBD1 matching 7 bases. The length of the CDR3 is 15 residues. Looked up from germline, CDR1 is MNHNY and CDR2 is SVGAGI (reference sequence). Losses at the gene ends were 8 bases for V and 3 bases for J; bases not matched to a gene: 11. The CDR3 region is CASARQGMGTDTQYF. CDR3 bases: TGTGCCAGCGCTAGACAGGGAATGGGGACAGATACGCAGTATTTT.

This chain links TRBV9 with TRBJ1-1, with no clear D. The CDR3 extends over 14 amino acids. Trimming took off 4 bases at V and 1 base at J, with 11 bases between the two ends. Germline V lookup: CDR1 SGDLS, CDR2 YYNGEE. The CDR3 region is CASSLSWSNTEAFF. Here the CDR3 DNA reads TGTGCCAGCAGCCTCAGCTGGTCGAACACTGAAGCTTTCTTT.

The chain combines TRBV5-6 with TRBJ2-3; 9 nucleotides match TRBD2. Germline CDR1 is SGHDT and CDR2 is YYEEEE. The CDR3 runs to 18 residues. V lost 1 base to trimming and J lost 0 bases; unmatched junction nucleotides: 9. As DNA, the CDR3 is TGTGCCAGCAGCTTGCTTAGTGGACTAGCGAAGAGCACAGATACGCAGTATTTT. It codes for CASSLLSGLAKSTDTQYF.

The chain uses TRBV15 and TRBJ1-2; 9 bases line up with TRBD1. The V segment lost 1 base and the J segment 1 base; nucleotides outside the gene matches: 4. Per germline, CDR1 LNHNV and CDR2 YYDKDF (reference sequence). The CDR3 contains 16 residues. Here the CDR3 reads CATSRAGQGINYGYTF. The CDR3 DNA reads TGTGCCACCAGCAGAGCAGGACAGGGGATTAACTATGGCTACACCTTC. Looking up the rest from reference TRBV15 and TRBJ1-2 gives the full variable domain: DAMVIQNPRYQVTQFGKPVTLSCSQTLNHNVMYWYQQKSSQAPKLLFHYYDKDFNNEADTPDNFQSRRPNTSFCFLDIRSPGLGDTAMYLCATSRAGQGINYGYTFGSGTRLTVV.

This chain uses TRBV29-1 with TRBJ2-3; D uncertain. Germline CDR1 reads SQVTM; CDR2 reads ANQGSEA. This CDR3 is built from 12 residues. Trimming took off 4 bases at V and 5 bases at J, with 10 bases between the two ends. The CDR3 sequence: CSVVTGLDTQYF. The CDR3 DNA reads as TGCAGCGTTGTCACTGGATTAGATACGCAGTATTTT.

This CDR3 is CASPSKKTGTTYEQYF. The CDR3 nucleotides read TGTGCCAGCCCATCAAAAAAGACAGGGACCACCTACGAGCAGTACTTC. The J gene is TRBJ2-7, the V gene TRBV27, with TRBD1 identical over 7 bases. Germline V gene lookup returns CDR1 MNHEY and CDR2 SMNVEV (reference sequence). Trimming cost V 8 bases and J 2 bases; bases outside gene matches: 15. This CDR3 comprises 16 residues.

The rearrangement joins TRBV15 to TRBJ2-7, with 7 positions matching TRBD1. The CDR3 contains 14 residues. J was trimmed by 2 bases and V by 2 bases; bases with no gene match: 3. In germline, CDR1 is LNHNV, CDR2 YYDKDF (reference sequence). Here the CDR3 reads CATSRTGTAYEQYF. For the CDR3, the DNA is TGTGCCACCAGCAGAACCGGGACAGCCTACGAGCAGTACTTC.

The CDR3 loop reads CASSKGPLETQYF. The CDR3 nucleotides read TGTGCCAGTAGTAAGGGACCGTTAGAGACCCAGTACTTC. The chain couples TRBV19 to TRBJ2-5, with D possibly being TRBD1 or TRBD2 (5 bases each). This CDR3 contains 13 residues. Per germline, CDR1 LNHDA and CDR2 SQIVND (reference sequence). Trimming stripped 4 bases from V and 4 bases from J, with 10 bases between.

The rearrangement uses TRBV20-1 and TRBJ2-7; D is unclear. Between the trimmed V and J ends, which lost 4 bases and 6 bases, there was a span of 10 bases. Germline CDR1 and CDR2: DFQATT and SNEGSKA (reference sequence). The CDR3 sequence is 11 residues long. The CDR3 nucleotides are TGCAGTGCTAACCCCTTCCCCGAGCAGTACTTC. This encodes CSANPFPEQYF.

The chain uses TRBV6-1 and TRBJ2-7; 7 positions match TRBD1. J lost 0 bases, V lost 5 bases, and 7 bases had no gene match. The CDR3 length is 15 residues. CDR1 is MNHNS and CDR2 is SASEGT in the germline V gene. The DNA for the CDR3 is TGTGCCAGCAGTTCCGGGACAGAGTACTCCTACGAGCAGTACTTC. Translating gives CASSSGTEYSYEQYF.

This clone was seen only a few times. The rearrangement links TRBV7-7 to TRBJ2-2; D gene unclear. In germline, CDR1 is SSHAT, CDR2 FNYEAQ (reference sequence). The CDR3 is 16 residues long. V shed 0 bases and J shed 6 bases, with 14 bases lying between them. CDR3 amino acids: CASSLALVGSSGELFF. The CDR3 nucleotides are TGTGCCAGCAGCTTAGCGCTGGTGGGCAGTTCCGGGGAGCTGTTTTTT.

This clone showed up just once. This chain connects TRBV5-1 to TRBJ2-1; 12 bases line up with TRBD2. CDR1 and CDR2 from the germline V gene are SGHRS and YFSETQ. CDR3 length: 18 amino acids. V lost 4 bases to trimming and J lost 5 bases; unmatched junction nucleotides: 13. CDR3 DNA sequence: TGCGCCAGCAGCATAGCCAGGACTAGCGGGGTTCGGGACAATGAGCAGTTCTTC. This codes for CASSIARTSGVRDNEQFF. The entire variable domain, with the rest obtained from reference TRBV5-1 and TRBJ2-1, is as follows: KAGVTQTPRYLIKTRGQQVTLSCSPISGHRSVSWYQQTPGQGLQFLFEYFSETQRNKGNFPGRFSGRQFSNSRSEMNVSTLELGDSALYLCASSIARTSGVRDNEQFFGPGTRLTVL.

The chain links TRBV11-2 to TRBJ2-7; 10 bases are a match to TRBD2. Germline-derived CDR1 and CDR2 are SGHAT and FQNNGV. With 3 bases clipped from V and 0 bases from J, the junction kept 8 bases outside the gene matches. The CDR3 consists of 17 residues. The CDR3 DNA sequence: TGTGCCAGCAGCTTGCTGACTAGCGGGCGGAGCTCCTACGAGCAGTACTTC. This translates into CASSLLTSGRSSYEQYF. Full variable domain (missing parts from reference TRBV11-2 and TRBJ2-7): EAGVAQSPRYKIIEKRQSVAFWCNPISGHATLYWYQQILGQGPKLLIQFQNNGVVDDSQLPKDRFSAERLKGVDSTLKIQPAKLEDSAVYLCASSLLTSGRSSYEQYFGPGTRLTVT.